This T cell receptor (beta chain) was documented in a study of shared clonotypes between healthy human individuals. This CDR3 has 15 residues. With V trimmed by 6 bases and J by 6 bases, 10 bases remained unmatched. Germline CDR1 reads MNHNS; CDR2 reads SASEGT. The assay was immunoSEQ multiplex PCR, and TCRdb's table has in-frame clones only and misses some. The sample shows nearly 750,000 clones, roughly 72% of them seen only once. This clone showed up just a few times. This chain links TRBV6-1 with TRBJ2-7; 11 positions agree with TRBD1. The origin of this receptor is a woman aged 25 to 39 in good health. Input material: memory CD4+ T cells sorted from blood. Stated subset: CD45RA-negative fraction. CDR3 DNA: TGTGCCAGCAGGACCGGGACAGGGGGTAATAGCGAGCAGTACTTC. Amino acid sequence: CASRTGTGGNSEQYF.